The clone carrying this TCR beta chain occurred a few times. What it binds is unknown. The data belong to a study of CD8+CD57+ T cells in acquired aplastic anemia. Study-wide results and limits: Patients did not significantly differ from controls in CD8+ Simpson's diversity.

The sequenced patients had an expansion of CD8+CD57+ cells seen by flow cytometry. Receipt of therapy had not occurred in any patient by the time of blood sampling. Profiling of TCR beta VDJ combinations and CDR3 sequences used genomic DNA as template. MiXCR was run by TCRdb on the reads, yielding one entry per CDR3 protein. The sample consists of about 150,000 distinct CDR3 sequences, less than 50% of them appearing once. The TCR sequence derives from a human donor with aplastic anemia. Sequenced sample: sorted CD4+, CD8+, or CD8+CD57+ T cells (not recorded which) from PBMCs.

For the CDR3, the DNA is TGTGCCAGCAGTGATCCCGGGACTAGCGGGAGGGGGAACACCGGGGAGCTGTTTTTT. Its translation: CASSDPGTSGRGNTGELFF. This chain joins TRBV12-3 or TRBV12-4 and TRBJ2-2; TRBD2 matches 16 bases. V lost 5 bases to trimming and J lost 1 base; unmatched junction nucleotides: 7. The CDR3 extends over 19 amino acids.